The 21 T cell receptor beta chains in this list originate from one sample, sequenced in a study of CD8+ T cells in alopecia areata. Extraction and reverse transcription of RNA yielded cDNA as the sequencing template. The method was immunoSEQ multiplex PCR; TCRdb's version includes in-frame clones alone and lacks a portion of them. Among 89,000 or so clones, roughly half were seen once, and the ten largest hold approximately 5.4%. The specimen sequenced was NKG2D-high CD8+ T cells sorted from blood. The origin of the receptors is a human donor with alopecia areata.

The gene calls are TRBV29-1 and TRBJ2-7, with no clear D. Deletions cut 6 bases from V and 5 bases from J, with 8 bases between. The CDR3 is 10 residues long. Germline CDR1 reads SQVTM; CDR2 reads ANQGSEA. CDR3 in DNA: TGCAGCGTCGGATTCCACGAGCAGTACTTC. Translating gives CSVGFHEQYF.

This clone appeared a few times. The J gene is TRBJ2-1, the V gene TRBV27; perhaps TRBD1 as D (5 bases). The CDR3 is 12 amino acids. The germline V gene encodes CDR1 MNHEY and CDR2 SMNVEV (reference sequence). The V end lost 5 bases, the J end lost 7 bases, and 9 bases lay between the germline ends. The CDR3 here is CASSHRGNEQFF. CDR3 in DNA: TGTGCCAGCAGTCATAGGGGAAATGAGCAGTTCTTC.

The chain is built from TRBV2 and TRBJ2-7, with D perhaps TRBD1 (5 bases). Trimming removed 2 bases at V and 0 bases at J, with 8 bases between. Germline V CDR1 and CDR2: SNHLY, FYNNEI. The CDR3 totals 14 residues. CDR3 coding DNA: TGTGCCAGCAGTGAAACAAGGGGCTCCTACGAGCAGTACTTC. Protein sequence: CASSETRGSYEQYF.

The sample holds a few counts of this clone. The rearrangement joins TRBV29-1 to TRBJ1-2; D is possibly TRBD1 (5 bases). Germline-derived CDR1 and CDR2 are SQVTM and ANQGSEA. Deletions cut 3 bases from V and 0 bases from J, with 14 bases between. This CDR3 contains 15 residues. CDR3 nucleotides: TGCAGCGTTGATCCAGGGACTCTAGCTAACTATGGCTACACCTTC. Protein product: CSVDPGTLANYGYTF.

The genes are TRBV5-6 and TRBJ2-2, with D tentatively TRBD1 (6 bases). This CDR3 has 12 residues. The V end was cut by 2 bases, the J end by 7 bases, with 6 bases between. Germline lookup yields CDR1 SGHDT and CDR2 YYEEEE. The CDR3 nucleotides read TGTGCCAGCAGCTTAGGGGGCGGGGAGCTGTTTTTT. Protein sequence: CASSLGGGELFF.

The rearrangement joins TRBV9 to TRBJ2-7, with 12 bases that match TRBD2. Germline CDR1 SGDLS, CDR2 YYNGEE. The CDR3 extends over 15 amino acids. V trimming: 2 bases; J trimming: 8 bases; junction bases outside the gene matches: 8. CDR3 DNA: TGTGCCAGCAGCGTTGAGACTAGCGGGGGAGAGAAGCAGTACTTC. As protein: CASSVETSGGEKQYF.

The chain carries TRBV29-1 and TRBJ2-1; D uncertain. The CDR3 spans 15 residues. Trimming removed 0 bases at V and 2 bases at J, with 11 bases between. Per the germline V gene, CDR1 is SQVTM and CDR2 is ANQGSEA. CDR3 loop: CSVEDETSTYNEQFF. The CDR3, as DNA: TGCAGCGTTGAAGATGAAACTTCAACCTACAATGAGCAGTTCTTC.

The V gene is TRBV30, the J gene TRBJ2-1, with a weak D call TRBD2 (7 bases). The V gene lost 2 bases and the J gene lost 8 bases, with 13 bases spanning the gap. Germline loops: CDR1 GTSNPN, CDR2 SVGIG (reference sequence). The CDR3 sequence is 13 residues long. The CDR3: CAWSLGGGHEQFF. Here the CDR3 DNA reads TGTGCCTGGAGTTTAGGGGGGGGACATGAGCAGTTCTTC.

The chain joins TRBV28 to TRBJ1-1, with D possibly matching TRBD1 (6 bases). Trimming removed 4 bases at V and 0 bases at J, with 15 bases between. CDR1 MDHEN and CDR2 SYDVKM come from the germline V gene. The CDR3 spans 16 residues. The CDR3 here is CASSWGAQVMNTEAFF. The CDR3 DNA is TGTGCCAGCAGTTGGGGGGCCCAGGTCATGAACACTGAAGCTTTCTTT. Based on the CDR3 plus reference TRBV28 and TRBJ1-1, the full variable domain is DVKVTQSSRYLVKRTGEKVFLECVQDMDHENMFWYRQDPGLGLRLIYFSYDVKMKEKGDIPEGYSVSREKKERFSLILESASTNQTSMYLCASSWGAQVMNTEAFFGQGTRLTVV.

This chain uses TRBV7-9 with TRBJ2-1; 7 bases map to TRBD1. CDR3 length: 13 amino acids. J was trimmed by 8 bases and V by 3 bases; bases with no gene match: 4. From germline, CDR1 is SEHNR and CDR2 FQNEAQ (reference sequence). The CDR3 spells CASSLRGGDEQFF. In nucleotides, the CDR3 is TGTGCCAGCAGCTTGAGAGGGGGCGATGAGCAGTTCTTC.

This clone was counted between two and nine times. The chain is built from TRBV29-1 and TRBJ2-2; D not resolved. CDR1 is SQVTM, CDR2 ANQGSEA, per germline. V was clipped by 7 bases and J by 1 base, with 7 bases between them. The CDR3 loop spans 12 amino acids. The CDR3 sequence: CSGTQNTGELFF. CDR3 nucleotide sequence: TGCAGCGGAACACAGAACACCGGGGAGCTGTTTTTT.

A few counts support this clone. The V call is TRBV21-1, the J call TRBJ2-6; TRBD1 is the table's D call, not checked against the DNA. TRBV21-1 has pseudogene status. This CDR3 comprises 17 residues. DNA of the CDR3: TGTGCCAGCAGCAATGGGGGCTACAGCTCTGGGGCCAACGTCCTGACTTTC. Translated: CASSNGGYSSGANVLTF.

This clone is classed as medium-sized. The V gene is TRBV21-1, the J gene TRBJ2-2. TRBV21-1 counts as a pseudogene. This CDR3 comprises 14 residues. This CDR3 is CASSSSLGPGELFF. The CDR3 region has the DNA TGTGCCAGCAGCAGCAGTCTCGGCCCCGGGGAGCTGTTTTTT.

CDR3 loop: CSATSGTGTYNEQFF. CDR3 in DNA: TGCAGCGCGACTTCCGGGACTGGAACCTACAATGAGCAGTTCTTC. The chain employs TRBV29-1 and TRBJ2-1, with D perhaps TRBD2 (6 bases). Trimming shortened V by 7 bases and J by 2 bases, and 18 bases separated the two germline ends. Germline CDR1 SQVTM, CDR2 ANQGSEA. This CDR3 has 15 residues.

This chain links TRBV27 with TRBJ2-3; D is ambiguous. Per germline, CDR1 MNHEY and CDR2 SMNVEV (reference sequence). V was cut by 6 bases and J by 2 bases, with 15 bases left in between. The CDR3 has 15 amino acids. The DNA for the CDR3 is TGTGCCAGCAGCCCCGGACCCGCCTTCACAGATACGCAGTATTTT. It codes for CASSPGPAFTDTQYF.

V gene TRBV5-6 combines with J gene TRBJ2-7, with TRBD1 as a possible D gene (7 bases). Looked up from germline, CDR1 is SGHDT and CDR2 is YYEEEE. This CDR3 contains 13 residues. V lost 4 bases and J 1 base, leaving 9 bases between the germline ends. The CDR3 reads CASSAGQSYEQYF. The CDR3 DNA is TGTGCCAGCAGCGCGGGACAGTCCTACGAGCAGTACTTC.

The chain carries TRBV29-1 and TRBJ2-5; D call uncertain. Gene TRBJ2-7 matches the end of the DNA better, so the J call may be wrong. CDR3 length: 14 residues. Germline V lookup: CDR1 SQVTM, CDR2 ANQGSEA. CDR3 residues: CSVEESPPSYEQYF. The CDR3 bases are TGCAGCGTTGAGGAGTCACCTCCTAGCTACGAGCAGTACTTC.

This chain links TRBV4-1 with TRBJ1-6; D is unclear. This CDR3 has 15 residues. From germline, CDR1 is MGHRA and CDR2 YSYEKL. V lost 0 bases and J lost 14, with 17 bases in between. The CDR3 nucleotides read TGCGCCAGCAGCCAAGACGCCCGGGATCTTGAGGCCCTCCACTTT. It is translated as CASSQDARDLEALHF.

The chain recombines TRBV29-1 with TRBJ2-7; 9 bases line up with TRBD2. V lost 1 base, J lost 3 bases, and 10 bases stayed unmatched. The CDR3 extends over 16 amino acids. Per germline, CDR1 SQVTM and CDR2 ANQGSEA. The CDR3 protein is CSVEGGPGLASYEQYF. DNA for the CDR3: TGCAGCGTTGAAGGGGGGCCCGGACTAGCGAGCTACGAGCAGTACTTC.

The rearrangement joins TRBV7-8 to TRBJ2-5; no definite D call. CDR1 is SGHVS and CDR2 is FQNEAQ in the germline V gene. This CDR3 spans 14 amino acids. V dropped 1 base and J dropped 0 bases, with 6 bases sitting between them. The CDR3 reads CASSLDEYQETQYF. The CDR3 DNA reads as TGTGCCAGCAGCTTAGACGAGTACCAAGAGACCCAGTACTTC.

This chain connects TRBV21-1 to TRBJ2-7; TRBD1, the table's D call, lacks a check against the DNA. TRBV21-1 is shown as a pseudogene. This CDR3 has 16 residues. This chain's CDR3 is CASSNKFRQATYEQYF. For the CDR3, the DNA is TGTGCCAGCAGCAACAAATTCCGACAGGCGACCTACGAGCAGTACTTC.